This TCR beta chain was identified during a study of neurological immune-mediated disorders. Germline CDR1 SEHNR, CDR2 FQNEAQ (reference sequence). Trimming cost V 5 bases and J 7 bases; bases outside gene matches: 9. The CDR3 is 15 residues long. This clonotype was found many times. Its antigen is not known. The cDNA came from 5'RACE with 10-nucleotide random UMIs. Every sequencing run produced over 170 million TCR-beta sequences, and the sequences from any one run covered 15-18 subjects. Each CDR3 protein is one row after TCRdb ran MiXCR on the 5' RACE reads. This sample has 55,000 to 65,000 distinct CDR3 sequences, with approximately 3.7% found just once. Study-level points and caveats: When grouped phylogenetically, the repertoires of 18 of the 34 multiple sclerosis patients fell together in one related-CDR3 cluster, which is a possible signature. In HTLV-1-associated myelopathy, TCR clonal expansion was greatest, and in multiple sclerosis it was least, below healthy controls.

The V gene is TRBV7-9, the J gene TRBJ2-1, with 9 bases identical to TRBD2. Sequenced sample: PBMCs. The clonotype comes from a woman in her forties or fifties with multiple sclerosis. CDR3: CASSTLAGAWNEQFF. The CDR3 DNA sequence: TGTGCCAGCAGCACGTTAGCGGGAGCGTGGAATGAGCAGTTCTTC.